The next 3 T cell receptor beta chains were all read from a single sample in a study of cytomegalovirus exposure and HLA in healthy donors. Clones were sequenced by immunoSEQ multiplex PCR, and TCRdb holds only the in-frame ones, with some missing. The table includes approximately 54,000 clones, roughly 87% detected once. Sequencing input: PBMCs. These receptors were collected from a woman aged 18 to 35 in good health and CMV-seropositive.

This chain links TRBV6-1 with TRBJ2-1; D possibly corresponds to TRBD1 (6 bases). With 3 bases removed from V and 7 bases from J, the gap between germline ends came to 22 bases. CDR1 and CDR2 (germline): MNHNS, SASEGT. The CDR3 consists of 17 residues. The CDR3 loop reads CASSDRLTGAGWNEQFF. The DNA for the CDR3 is TGTGCCAGCAGTGACCGATTGACAGGTGCGGGTTGGAATGAGCAGTTCTTC.

This chain joins TRBV2 and TRBJ1-1, with D possibly being TRBD1 (5 bases). V dropped 6 bases and J dropped 4 bases, with 9 bases sitting between them. Germline V gene lookup returns CDR1 SNHLY and CDR2 FYNNEI. The CDR3 contains 12 residues. CDR3 DNA sequence: TGTGCCAGCAGCGCCGGGGGCACTGAAGCTTTCTTT. Protein sequence: CASSAGGTEAFF.

The chain links TRBV7-2 to TRBJ1-2, with D maybe TRBD1 (5 bases). The germline V and J ends were trimmed by 5 bases and 8 bases, with 12 bases remaining between them. There are 12 residues in the CDR3. CDR1 is SGHTA and CDR2 is FQGNSA in the germline V gene. CDR3 loop: CASSPGQKGYTF. DNA of the CDR3: TGTGCCAGCAGCCCAGGGCAGAAAGGCTACACCTTC.